One and the same sample provided the 21 T cell receptor beta chains below, sequenced in a study of graft-versus-host responses after intestinal transplantation. These receptors' targets are unknown. TCRdb's table, derived via immunoSEQ multiplex PCR, lists solely in-frame clones and lacks some. The repertoire holds approximately 93,000 clones, with just under 95% as singletons. The sequencing here drew on unstimulated CD8+ T cells sorted from spleen or lymph node cells, taken before transplant. Receptors originate from a human donor who was the organ donor for an intestinal transplant.

V gene TRBV5-1 combines with J gene TRBJ2-1, with 9 bases fitting TRBD2. This CDR3 contains 14 residues. Germline-derived CDR1 and CDR2 are SGHRS and YFSETQ. Trimming removed 6 bases from V and 4 bases from J; junction bases left unmatched: 5. The chain's CDR3 is CASKAGGTYNEQFF. CDR3 nucleotides: TGCGCCAGCAAGGCGGGGGGGACATACAATGAGCAGTTCTTC.

The rearrangement links TRBV27 to TRBJ1-4, with D possibly being TRBD1 (6 bases). The V end was cut by 1 base, the J end by 8 bases, with 8 bases between. Germline V gene sequence: CDR1 MNHEY, CDR2 SMNVEV (reference sequence). The length of the CDR3 is 13 residues. This CDR3 is CASSLLQGEKLFF. The CDR3 bases are TGTGCCAGCAGTTTATTGCAGGGGGAAAAACTGTTTTTT.

The rearrangement uses TRBV5-1 and TRBJ2-3, with 11 bases lining up with TRBD1. The ends lost 7 bases at V and 2 bases at J; junction bases unmatched: 15. CDR1 is SGHRS, CDR2 YFSETQ, per germline. The CDR3 is 18 amino acids. The CDR3, as DNA: TGCGCCAGCTGGACAGGGGGCATTCTCCCACATTACACAGATACGCAGTATTTT. Its translation: CASWTGGILPHYTDTQYF. Full variable domain (remainder filled in from reference TRBV5-1 and TRBJ2-3): KAGVTQTPRYLIKTRGQQVTLSCSPISGHRSVSWYQQTPGQGLQFLFEYFSETQRNKGNFPGRFSGRQFSNSRSEMNVSTLELGDSALYLCASWTGGILPHYTDTQYFGPGTRLTVL.

This chain connects TRBV7-9 to TRBJ2-5; 7 positions match TRBD2. Near its end, the DNA agrees better with TRBJ2-7, so the J call may be wrong. The CDR3 sequence is 13 residues long. The germline CDR1 and CDR2 sequences are SEHNR and FQNEAQ (reference sequence). CDR3 in amino acids: CASSSGLVYEQYF. CDR3 nucleotide sequence: TGTGCCAGCAGCTCCGGACTAGTGTACGAGCAGTACTTC.

This clone turned up a few times. The chain links TRBV9 to TRBJ1-2; a weak D match, TRBD1 (6 bases). The germline V and J ends were trimmed by 4 bases and 5 bases, with 9 bases remaining between them. The length of the CDR3 is 12 residues. Germline V gene data show CDR1 as SGDLS and CDR2 as YYNGEE. CDR3 protein: CASSITGYGYTF. The CDR3 DNA reads as TGTGCCAGCAGCATCACAGGGTATGGCTACACCTTC.

The chain joins TRBV4-1 to TRBJ2-7; possible D gene TRBD1, 6 bases. Trimming pared 1 base from V and 2 bases from J, leaving 9 bases between. Germline CDR1 reads MGHRA; CDR2 reads YSYEKL. The CDR3 extends over 14 amino acids. This chain's CDR3 is CASSQADRAYEQYF. CDR3 nucleotide sequence: TGCGCCAGCAGCCAAGCGGACAGAGCCTACGAGCAGTACTTC.

The chain employs TRBV9 and TRBJ1-2, with 10 nucleotides matching TRBD1. This CDR3 has 16 amino acids. With 5 bases clipped from V and 6 bases from J, the junction kept 13 bases outside the gene matches. Germline loops: CDR1 SGDLS, CDR2 YYNGEE. CDR3 sequence reads: CASRGRPGQGPNGYTF. In nucleotides, the CDR3 is TGTGCCAGCAGAGGACGACCGGGACAGGGGCCGAATGGCTACACCTTC.

The chain recombines TRBV2 with TRBJ2-1; the D gene is possibly TRBD2 (5 bases). Germline CDR1 is SNHLY and CDR2 is FYNNEI. The CDR3 spans 15 residues. Trimming took 6 bases from V and 0 from J, leaving 12 bases between them. This CDR3 reads CASRALAYSYNEQFF. CDR3 DNA sequence: TGTGCCAGCAGAGCCCTAGCATACTCCTACAATGAGCAGTTCTTC. Supplemented by reference TRBV2 and TRBJ2-1, the full variable domain reads EPEVTQTPSHQVTQMGQEVILRCVPISNHLYFYWYRQILGQKVEFLVSFYNNEISEKSEIFDDQFSVERPDGSNFTLKIRSTKLEDSAMYFCASRALAYSYNEQFFGPGTRLTVL.

A word on this clone: The junction does not match germline at one end; this may be a read error. The V and J genes are TRBV7-7 and TRBJ2-5, with no clear D. There are 15 residues in the CDR3. The germline CDR1 and CDR2 sequences are SSHAT and FNYEAQ (reference sequence). The CDR3 here is CASSLYPSGQETQYF. The CDR3 DNA sequence: TGTGCTAGCAGCCTTTACCCTAGTGGGCAAGAGACCCAGTACTTC.

The chain recombines TRBV7-8 with TRBJ2-1; 12 bases are shared with TRBD1. The V segment lost 5 bases and the J segment 8 bases; nucleotides outside the gene matches: 10. The CDR3 extends over 16 amino acids. Looked up from germline, CDR1 is SGHVS and CDR2 is FQNEAQ. CDR3 sequence: CASSVNRDRGLDEQFF. CDR3 nucleotide sequence: TGTGCCAGCAGCGTAAATCGGGACAGGGGGCTCGATGAGCAGTTCTTC.

The rearrangement uses TRBV9 and TRBJ2-7; TRBD2 is a possible D gene (6 bases). Looked up from germline, CDR1 is SGDLS and CDR2 is YYNGEE. The CDR3 is made up of 14 amino acids. V was trimmed by 4 bases and J by 2 bases, leaving 13 bases between them. CDR3: CASSTGTPTYEQYF. In DNA, the CDR3 is TGTGCCAGCAGCACCGGGACTCCTACCTACGAGCAGTACTTC.

The gene calls are TRBV5-4 and TRBJ2-1, with 7 positions matching TRBD1. Germline lookup yields CDR1 SGHNT and CDR2 YYREEE (reference sequence). CDR3 length equals 14 residues. The junction had 5 bases not matched to a gene; V was cut back by 0 bases and J by 8 bases. The CDR3 reads CASSLGLTGDEQFF. The CDR3 DNA reads as TGTGCCAGCAGCTTGGGTCTCACAGGGGATGAGCAGTTCTTC.

This chain uses TRBV25-1 with TRBJ1-2, with D perhaps TRBD1 (6 bases). V was cut by 6 bases and J by 4 bases, with 15 bases left in between. The length of the CDR3 is 14 residues. Germline V gene lookup returns CDR1 MGHDK and CDR2 SYGVNS. In DNA form, the CDR3 reads TGTGCCAGCAGGGATACAGGGCTGCCCTATGGCTACACCTTC. Translation gives CASRDTGLPYGYTF.

The CDR3 DNA reads TGTGCCAGCAGTAACAGGGGCTTTGGGACCTACGAGCAGTACTTC. It specifies CASSNRGFGTYEQYF. This chain uses TRBV27 with TRBJ2-7; 7 bases line up with TRBD1. Looked up from germline, CDR1 is MNHEY and CDR2 is SMNVEV (reference sequence). This CDR3 is 15 amino acids long. After removal of 5 bases from V and 2 bases from J, the junction contained 9 bases not matched to a gene.

This sequence joins TRBV5-5 and TRBJ2-5; 7 positions match TRBD2. Germline V gene sequence: CDR1 SGHKS, CDR2 YYEKEE (reference sequence). The CDR3 is 17 residues long. V lost 0 bases, J lost 8 bases, and 16 bases stayed unmatched. The CDR3 is CASSLDLSGGPLGTQYF. In DNA form, the CDR3 reads TGTGCCAGCAGCTTGGACCTTTCGGGAGGCCCGCTAGGAACCCAGTACTTC.

The chain carries TRBV5-5 and TRBJ1-1, with D perhaps TRBD1 (6 bases). Germline V gene lookup returns CDR1 SGHKS and CDR2 YYEKEE (reference sequence). Trimming shortened V by 3 bases and J by 1 base, and 13 bases separated the two germline ends. The CDR3 is 15 residues long. In DNA, the CDR3 is TGTGCCAGCAGCTCTGGCACGACAGGGAACACTGAAGCTTTCTTT. Protein: CASSSGTTGNTEAFF. The variable domain in full, completed from reference TRBV5-5 and TRBJ1-1, reads DAGVTQSPTHLIKTRGQQVTLRCSPISGHKSVSWYQQVLGQGPQFIFQYYEKEERGRGNFPDRFSARQFPNYSSELNVNALLLGDSALYLCASSSGTTGNTEAFFGQGTRLTVV.

The chain employs TRBV5-4 and TRBJ2-7; 12 nucleotides align to TRBD2. CDR3 length: 15 amino acids. CDR1 and CDR2 from the germline V gene are SGHNT and YYREEE (reference sequence). J was trimmed by 7 bases and V by 1 base; bases with no gene match: 6. CDR3 residues: CASSLPLAGGGEQYF. In nucleotides, the CDR3 is TGTGCCAGCAGCTTGCCTCTAGCGGGAGGGGGTGAGCAGTACTTC.

The genes are TRBV9 and TRBJ1-2; 7 bases map to TRBD1. Looked up from germline, CDR1 is SGDLS and CDR2 is YYNGEE. Germline trimming cut 4 bases from V and 6 bases from J; bases unmatched to any gene: 6. This CDR3 has 13 amino acids. The CDR3 loop is CASSRTGENGYTF. The CDR3 DNA reads TGTGCCAGCAGCCGAACAGGGGAAAATGGCTACACCTTC.

This clone appeared a single time. This sequence joins TRBV4-1 and TRBJ2-1; D gene ambiguous. V lost 6 bases, J lost 5 bases, and 8 bases lay in between. This CDR3 spans 12 amino acids. Germline loops: CDR1 MGHRA, CDR2 YSYEKL. The DNA for the CDR3 is TGCGCCAGCAGACAGCAGGACAATGAGCAGTTCTTC. Its translation: CASRQQDNEQFF.

The chain combines TRBV28 with TRBJ2-1, with 10 bases identical to TRBD1. Germline trimming cut 6 bases from V and 8 bases from J; bases unmatched to any gene: 7. CDR1 MDHEN and CDR2 SYDVKM come from the germline V gene. The CDR3 loop spans 14 amino acids. CDR3 region: CASSMGQGWHEQFF. The CDR3, as DNA: TGTGCCAGCAGCATGGGACAGGGGTGGCATGAGCAGTTCTTC. Variable domain in full (rest from reference TRBV28 and TRBJ2-1): DVKVTQSSRYLVKRTGEKVFLECVQDMDHENMFWYRQDPGLGLRLIYFSYDVKMKEKGDIPEGYSVSREKKERFSLILESASTNQTSMYLCASSMGQGWHEQFFGPGTRLTVL.

This rearrangement joins TRBV18 to TRBJ2-5; D is perhaps TRBD2 (6 bases). From germline, CDR1 is KGHSH and CDR2 LQKENI. V was shortened by 0 bases and J by 5 bases, with 7 bases between the two germline ends. The length of the CDR3 is 13 residues. CDR3 in DNA: TGTGCCAGCTCACCACCGGGAGGCGAGACCCAGTACTTC. This sequence encodes CASSPPGGETQYF.